This T cell receptor beta chain appears in the sequencing data of a study of blood T cell repertoires in COVID-19. Study in general: COVID-19 samples, acute and convalescent, were from the United States, Italy and Spain. PBMCs, B-cell-depleted T cells, or T cells were the source of the cDNA or gDNA that made up the material.

This clone has a handful of counts. The ends lost 3 bases at V and 7 bases at J; junction bases unmatched: 7. The CDR3 runs to 14 residues. Germline V gene sequence: CDR1 SEHNR, CDR2 FQNEAQ (reference sequence). Per the study methods: From reference gene primer amplification, estimates of nucleated cell counts were derived. The repertoire was sequenced with immunoSEQ multiplex PCR; TCRdb's copy has only in-frame clones and lacks some. V and J calls and clone size are copied from that table; D and trimming were computed from the DNA. The table has roughly 26,000 clones, around two thirds seen once. The receptor comes from a man aged 60 to 69 with active or convalescent COVID-19. The chain is built from TRBV7-9 and TRBJ1-2; TRBD1 matches 8 bases. The sequenced material came from peripheral blood. In DNA form, the CDR3 reads TGTGCCAGCAGCTTTGGACAGGGAGGTATTGGCTACACCTTC. Amino acid sequence: CASSFGQGGIGYTF. Together with reference TRBV7-9 and TRBJ1-2, the CDR3 gives the full variable domain: DTGVSQNPRHKITKRGQNVTFRCDPISEHNRLYWYRQTLGQGPEFLTYFQNEAQLEKSRLLSDRFSAERPKGSFSTLEIQRTEQGDSAMYLCASSFGQGGIGYTFGSGTRLTVV.